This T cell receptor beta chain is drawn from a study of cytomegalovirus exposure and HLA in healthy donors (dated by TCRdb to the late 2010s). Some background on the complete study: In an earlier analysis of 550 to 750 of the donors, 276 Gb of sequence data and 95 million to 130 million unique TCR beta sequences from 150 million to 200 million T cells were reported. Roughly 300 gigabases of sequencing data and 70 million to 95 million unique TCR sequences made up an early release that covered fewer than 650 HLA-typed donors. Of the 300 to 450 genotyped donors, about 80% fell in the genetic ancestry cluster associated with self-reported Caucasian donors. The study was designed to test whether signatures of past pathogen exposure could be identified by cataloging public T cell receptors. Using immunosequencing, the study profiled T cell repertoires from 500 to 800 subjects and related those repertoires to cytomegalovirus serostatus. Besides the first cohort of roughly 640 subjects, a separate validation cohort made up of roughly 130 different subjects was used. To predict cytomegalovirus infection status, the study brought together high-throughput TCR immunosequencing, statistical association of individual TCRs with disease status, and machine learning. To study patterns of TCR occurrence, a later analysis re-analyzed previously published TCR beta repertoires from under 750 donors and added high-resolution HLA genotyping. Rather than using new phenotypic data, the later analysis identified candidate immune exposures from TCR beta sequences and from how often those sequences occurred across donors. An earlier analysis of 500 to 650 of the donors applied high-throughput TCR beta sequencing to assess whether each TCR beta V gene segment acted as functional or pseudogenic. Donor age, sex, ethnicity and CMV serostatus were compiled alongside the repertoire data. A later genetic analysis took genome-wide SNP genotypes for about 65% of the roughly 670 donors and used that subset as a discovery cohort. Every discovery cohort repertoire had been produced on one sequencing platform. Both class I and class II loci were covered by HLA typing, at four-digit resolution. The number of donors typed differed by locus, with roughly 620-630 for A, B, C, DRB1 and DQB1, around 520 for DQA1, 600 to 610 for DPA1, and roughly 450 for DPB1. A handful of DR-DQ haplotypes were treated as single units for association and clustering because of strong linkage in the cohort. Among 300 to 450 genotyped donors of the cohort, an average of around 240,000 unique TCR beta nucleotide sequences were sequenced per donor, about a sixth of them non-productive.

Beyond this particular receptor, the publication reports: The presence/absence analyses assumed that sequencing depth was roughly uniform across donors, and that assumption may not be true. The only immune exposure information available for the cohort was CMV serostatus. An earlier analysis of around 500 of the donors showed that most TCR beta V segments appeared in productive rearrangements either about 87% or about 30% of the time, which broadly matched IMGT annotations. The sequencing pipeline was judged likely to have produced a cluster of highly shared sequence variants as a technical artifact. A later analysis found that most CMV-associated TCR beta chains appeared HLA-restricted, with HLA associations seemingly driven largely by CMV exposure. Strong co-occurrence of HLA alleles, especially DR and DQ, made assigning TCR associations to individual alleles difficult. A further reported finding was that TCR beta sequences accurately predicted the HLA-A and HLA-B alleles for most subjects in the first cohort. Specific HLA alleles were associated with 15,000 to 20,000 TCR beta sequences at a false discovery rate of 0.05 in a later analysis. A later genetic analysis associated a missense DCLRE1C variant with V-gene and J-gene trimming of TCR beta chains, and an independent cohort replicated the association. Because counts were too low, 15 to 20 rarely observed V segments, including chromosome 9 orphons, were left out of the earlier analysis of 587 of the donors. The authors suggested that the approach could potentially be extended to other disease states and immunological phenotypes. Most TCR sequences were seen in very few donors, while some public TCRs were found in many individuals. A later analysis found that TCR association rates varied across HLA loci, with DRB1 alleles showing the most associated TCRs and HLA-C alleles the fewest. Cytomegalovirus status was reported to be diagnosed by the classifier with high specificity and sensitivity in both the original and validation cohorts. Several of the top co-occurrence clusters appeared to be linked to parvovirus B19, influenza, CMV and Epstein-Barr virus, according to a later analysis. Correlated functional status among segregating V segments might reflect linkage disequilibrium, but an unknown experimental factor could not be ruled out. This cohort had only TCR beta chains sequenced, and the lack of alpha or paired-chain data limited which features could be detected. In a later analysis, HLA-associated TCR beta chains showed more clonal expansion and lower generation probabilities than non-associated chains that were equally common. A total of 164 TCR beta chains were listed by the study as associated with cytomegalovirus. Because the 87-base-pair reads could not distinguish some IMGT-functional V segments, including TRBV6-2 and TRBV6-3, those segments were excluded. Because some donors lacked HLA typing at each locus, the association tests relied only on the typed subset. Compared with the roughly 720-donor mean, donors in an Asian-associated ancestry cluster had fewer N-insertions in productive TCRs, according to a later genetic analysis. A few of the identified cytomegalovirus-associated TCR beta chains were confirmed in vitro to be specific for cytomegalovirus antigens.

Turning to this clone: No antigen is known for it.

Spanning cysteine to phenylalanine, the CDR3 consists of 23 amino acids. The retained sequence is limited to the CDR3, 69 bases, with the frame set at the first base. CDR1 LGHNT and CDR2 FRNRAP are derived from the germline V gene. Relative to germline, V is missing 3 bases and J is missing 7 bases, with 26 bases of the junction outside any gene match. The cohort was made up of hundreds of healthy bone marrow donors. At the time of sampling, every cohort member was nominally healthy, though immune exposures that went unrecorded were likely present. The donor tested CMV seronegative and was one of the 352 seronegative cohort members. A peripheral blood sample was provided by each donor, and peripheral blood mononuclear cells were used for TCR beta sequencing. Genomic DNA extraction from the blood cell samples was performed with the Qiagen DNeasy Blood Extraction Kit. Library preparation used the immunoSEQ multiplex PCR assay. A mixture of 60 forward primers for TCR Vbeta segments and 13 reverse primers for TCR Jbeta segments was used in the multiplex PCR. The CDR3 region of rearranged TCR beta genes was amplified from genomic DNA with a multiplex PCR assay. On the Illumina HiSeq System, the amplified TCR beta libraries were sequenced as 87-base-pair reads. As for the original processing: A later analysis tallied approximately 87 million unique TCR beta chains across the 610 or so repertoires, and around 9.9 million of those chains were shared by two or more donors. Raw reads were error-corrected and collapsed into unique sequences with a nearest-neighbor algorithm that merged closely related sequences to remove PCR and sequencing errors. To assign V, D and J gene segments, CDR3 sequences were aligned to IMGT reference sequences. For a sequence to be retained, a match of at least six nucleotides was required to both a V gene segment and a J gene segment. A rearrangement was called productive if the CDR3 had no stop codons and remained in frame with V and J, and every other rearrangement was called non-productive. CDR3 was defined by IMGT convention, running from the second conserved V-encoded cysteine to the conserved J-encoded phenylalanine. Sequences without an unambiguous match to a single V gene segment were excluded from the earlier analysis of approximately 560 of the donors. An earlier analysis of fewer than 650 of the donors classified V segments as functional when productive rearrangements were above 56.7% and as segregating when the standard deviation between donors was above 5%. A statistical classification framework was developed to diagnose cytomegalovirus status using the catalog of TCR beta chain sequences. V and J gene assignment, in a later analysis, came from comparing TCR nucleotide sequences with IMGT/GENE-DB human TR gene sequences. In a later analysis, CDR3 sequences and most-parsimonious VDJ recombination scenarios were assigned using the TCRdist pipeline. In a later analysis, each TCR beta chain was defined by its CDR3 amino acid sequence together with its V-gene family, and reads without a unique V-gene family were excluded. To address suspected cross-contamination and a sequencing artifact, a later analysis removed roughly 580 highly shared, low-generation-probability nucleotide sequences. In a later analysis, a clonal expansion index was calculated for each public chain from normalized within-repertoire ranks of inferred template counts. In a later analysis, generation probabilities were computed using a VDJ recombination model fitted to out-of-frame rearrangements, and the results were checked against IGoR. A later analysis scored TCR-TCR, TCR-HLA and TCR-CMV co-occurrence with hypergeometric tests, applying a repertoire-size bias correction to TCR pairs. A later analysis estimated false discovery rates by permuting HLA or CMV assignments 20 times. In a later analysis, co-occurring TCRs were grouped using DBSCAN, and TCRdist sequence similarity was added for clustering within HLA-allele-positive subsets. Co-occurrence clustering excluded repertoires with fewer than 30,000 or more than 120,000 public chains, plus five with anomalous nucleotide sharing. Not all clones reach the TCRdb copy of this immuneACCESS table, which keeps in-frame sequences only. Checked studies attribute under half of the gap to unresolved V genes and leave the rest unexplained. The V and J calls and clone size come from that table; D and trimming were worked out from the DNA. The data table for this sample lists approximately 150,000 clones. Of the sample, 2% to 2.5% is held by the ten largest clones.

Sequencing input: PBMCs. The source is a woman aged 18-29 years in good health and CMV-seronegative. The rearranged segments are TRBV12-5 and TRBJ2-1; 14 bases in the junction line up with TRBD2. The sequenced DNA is TGTGCTAGTGGTTTCAGAACTACCGCGACAGGGTTGACTAGCGGGAGGGTAGGAAATGAGCAGTTCTTC. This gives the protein CASGFRTTATGLTSGRVGNEQFF.